The 21 T cell receptor beta chains in this list originate from one sample, sequenced in a study of cytomegalovirus exposure and HLA in healthy donors. This PCR relied on a set of 60 Vbeta primers and 13 Jbeta primers. The repertoire was sequenced with immunoSEQ multiplex PCR; TCRdb's copy has only in-frame clones and lacks some. The sample holds 70,000 to 90,000 clones, roughly 84% seen once. What was sequenced was PBMCs. The receptor source for this set is a man between 65 and 85 years old in good health and CMV-seropositive.

J is TRBJ2-5 and V is TRBV6-5; 7 bases are a match to TRBD1. With 2 bases clipped from V and 1 base from J, the junction kept 4 bases outside the gene matches. Germline lookup yields CDR1 MNHEY and CDR2 SVGAGI. The CDR3 contains 15 residues. CDR3 nucleotide sequence: TGTGCCAGCAGTTACGGTGACAGGGTCCAAGAGACCCAGTACTTC. It codes for CASSYGDRVQETQYF.

The chain joins TRBV30 to TRBJ2-1, with 8 bases fitting TRBD1. J gave up 7 bases and V 0 bases, and 11 bases lay outside the gene matches. Germline V gene sequence: CDR1 GTSNPN, CDR2 SVGIG (reference sequence). The CDR3 runs to 16 residues. The CDR3 loop is CAWSVVFGGTGNEQFF. Here the CDR3 DNA reads TGTGCCTGGAGTGTAGTTTTTGGCGGGACAGGAAATGAGCAGTTCTTC.

This clone was observed a single time. V usage is TRBV18 and J usage is TRBJ1-1; 9 nucleotides agree with TRBD1. The ends lost 0 bases at V and 4 bases at J; junction bases unmatched: 3. This CDR3 region has 15 residues. From germline, CDR1 is KGHSH and CDR2 LQKENI. CDR3 region: CASSPPTGGTTEAFF. DNA for the CDR3: TGTGCCAGCTCACCACCGACAGGGGGAACCACTGAAGCTTTCTTT. Using reference TRBV18 and TRBJ1-1 for the parts outside the CDR3, the full variable domain is NAGVMQNPRHLVRRRGQEARLRCSPMKGHSHVYWYRQLPEEGLKFMVYLQKENIIDESGMPKERFSAEFPKEGPSILRIQQVVRGDSAAYFCASSPPTGGTTEAFFGQGTRLTVV.

V gene TRBV6-5 combines with J gene TRBJ2-7, with D tentatively TRBD1 (6 bases). The CDR3 contains 14 residues. Germline CDR1 and CDR2: MNHEY and SVGAGI. V dropped 0 bases and J dropped 6 bases, with 12 bases sitting between them. CDR3 amino acids: CASSYSRGSGEQYF. The DNA for the CDR3 is TGTGCCAGCAGTTACTCCAGGGGATCAGGCGAGCAGTACTTC.

The V call is TRBV28, the J call TRBJ2-1; maybe TRBD1 (6 bases). Germline V gives CDR1 MDHEN, CDR2 SYDVKM. The CDR3 runs 14 residues. V gave up 3 bases and J gave up 1 base, with 7 bases separating them. As DNA, the CDR3 is TGTGCCAGCAGTTTTGGACAGTCCTACAATGAGCAGTTCTTC. Translated: CASSFGQSYNEQFF.

The chain employs TRBV9 and TRBJ2-7; the D gene is possibly TRBD2 (6 bases). The V end lost 4 bases, the J end lost 0 bases, and 14 bases lay between the germline ends. This CDR3 is 15 amino acids long. Germline V gene data show CDR1 as SGDLS and CDR2 as YYNGEE. In nucleotides, the CDR3 is TGTGCCAGCAGCCCGGGACTGTCGAGCTCCTACGAGCAGTACTTC. Amino acids: CASSPGLSSSYEQYF.

V and J are TRBV7-6 and TRBJ1-1; 8 bases map to TRBD1. The V segment lost 5 bases and the J segment 1 base; nucleotides outside the gene matches: 6. The CDR3 is 15 residues long. Germline V gives CDR1 SGHVS, CDR2 FNYEAQ. Here the CDR3 reads CASSPNRGGNTEAFF. CDR3 nucleotides: TGTGCCAGCAGCCCTAACAGGGGGGGGAACACTGAAGCTTTCTTT. Based on the CDR3 plus reference TRBV7-6 and TRBJ1-1, the full variable domain is GAGVSQSPRYKVTKRGQDVALRCDPISGHVSLYWYRQALGQGPEFLTYFNYEAQQDKSGLPNDRFSAERPEGSISTLTIQRTEQRDSAMYRCASSPNRGGNTEAFFGQGTRLTVV.

This chain uses TRBV7-9 with TRBJ2-7, with 7 nucleotides matching TRBD1. Germline lookup yields CDR1 SEHNR and CDR2 FQNEAQ (reference sequence). The CDR3 sequence is 14 residues long. V was clipped by 5 bases and J by 3 bases; unmatched bases: 7. The CDR3 spells CASSLRDSNYEQYF. CDR3 nucleotides: TGTGCCAGCAGCCTCCGGGACAGTAACTACGAGCAGTACTTC.

The chain carries TRBV6-1 and TRBJ1-3; 8 bases align to TRBD1. With V trimmed by 4 bases and J by 2 bases, 7 bases remained unmatched. Germline V gene lookup returns CDR1 MNHNS and CDR2 SASEGT. The CDR3 consists of 16 residues. CDR3 sequence reads: CASSATTDRAGNTIYF. In DNA, the CDR3 is TGTGCCAGCAGTGCTACAACGGACAGGGCTGGAAACACCATATATTTT.

About this clone: Germline and junction disagree at one end, which may indicate a read error. The chain is built from TRBV7-7 and TRBJ2-5, with D hard to call. CDR1 is SSHAT and CDR2 is FNYEAQ in the germline V gene (reference sequence). The CDR3 consists of 12 residues. CDR3 in amino acids: CASSLYGETQYF. In DNA, the CDR3 is TGTGCTAGCAGCTTATATGGCGAGACCCAGTACTTC.

The gene calls are TRBV5-1 and TRBJ2-5; TRBD2 is a possible D gene (6 bases). Deletions cut 0 bases from V and 1 base from J, with 13 bases between. The V gene's germline CDR1 is SGHRS and CDR2 YFSETQ. The CDR3 is 16 residues long. CDR3 residues: CASSLGVWDFQETQYF. The CDR3, as DNA: TGCGCCAGCAGCTTGGGGGTATGGGACTTCCAAGAGACCCAGTACTTC.

This clone was recorded once. The V call is TRBV18, the J call TRBJ1-3, with 7 positions matching TRBD1. CDR3 length: 15 residues. CDR1 is KGHSH, CDR2 LQKENI, per germline. V lost 0 bases to trimming and J lost 3 bases; unmatched junction nucleotides: 2. CDR3: CASSPPGQYGNTIYF. The CDR3 region has the DNA TGTGCCAGCTCACCACCGGGACAGTATGGAAACACCATATATTTT.

This chain uses TRBV2 with TRBJ2-7; possibly TRBD2 for D (5 bases). Trimming took off 6 bases at V and 0 bases at J, with 15 bases between the two ends. Per germline, CDR1 SNHLY and CDR2 FYNNEI. This CDR3 is 15 amino acids long. The CDR3 reads CASRTNKVGSYEQYF. In nucleotides, the CDR3 is TGTGCCAGCAGGACTAATAAGGTCGGCTCCTACGAGCAGTACTTC.

This clone was detected only a few times. The V call is TRBV5-1, the J call TRBJ2-5, with D tentatively TRBD1 (6 bases). The V end was cut by 0 bases, the J end by 5 bases, with 17 bases between. CDR1 and CDR2 (germline): SGHRS, YFSETQ. This CDR3 spans 16 amino acids. CDR3 region: CASSLEGVSVSETQYF. The DNA for the CDR3 is TGCGCCAGCAGCTTGGAGGGGGTTTCGGTGTCGGAGACCCAGTACTTC.

As DNA, the CDR3 is TGTGCCAGCAGCGTAGGTAGCGGGCCTTACAATGAGCAGTTCTTC. It is translated as CASSVGSGPYNEQFF. This chain uses TRBV9 with TRBJ2-1, with TRBD2 matching 7 bases. CDR1 SGDLS and CDR2 YYNGEE come from the germline V gene. The CDR3 length is 15 residues. The V and J ends lost 0 bases and 4 bases, in that order; junction bases with no gene match: 4.

The chain joins TRBV9 to TRBJ2-1, with 7 bases identical to TRBD2. The CDR3 length is 15 residues. J gave up 1 base and V 0 bases, and 1 base lay outside the gene matches. CDR1 is SGDLS and CDR2 is YYNGEE in the germline V gene. CDR3 residues: CASSVGGGSYNEQFF. In nucleotides, the CDR3 is TGTGCCAGCAGCGTAGGGGGAGGGTCCTACAATGAGCAGTTCTTC.

This sequence joins TRBV19 and TRBJ1-5; 8 nucleotides line up with TRBD1. The trim removed 8 bases at V and 5 bases at J, leaving 8 bases unmatched. The CDR3 runs to 14 residues. Germline V CDR1 and CDR2: LNHDA, SQIVND (reference sequence). The CDR3 region has the DNA TGTGCCAGTCAAGAAGACAGGGGCGATCAGCCCCAGCATTTT. Translated: CASQEDRGDQPQHF.

The chain joins TRBV7-2 to TRBJ1-2, with 9 positions matching TRBD1. This CDR3 region has 15 residues. V gave up 1 base and J gave up 6 bases; unmatched junction bases: 6. Germline lookup yields CDR1 SGHTA and CDR2 FQGNSA. CDR3 sequence reads: CASSLGGQGRDGYTF. The CDR3 DNA sequence: TGTGCCAGCAGCTTAGGGGGACAGGGAAGGGATGGCTACACCTTC. Variable domain in full (rest from reference TRBV7-2 and TRBJ1-2): GAGVSQSPSNKVTEKGKDVELRCDPISGHTALYWYRQSLGQGLEFLIYFQGNSAPDKSGLPSDRFSAERTGGSVSTLTIQRTQQEDSAVYLCASSLGGQGRDGYTFGSGTRLTVV.

The CDR3 protein is CASSLMGQGNGYTF. The CDR3 DNA is TGCGCCAGCAGCTTGATGGGACAGGGGAATGGCTACACCTTC. V is TRBV5-1 and J is TRBJ1-2, with 10 nucleotides matching TRBD1. The CDR3 length is 14 residues. The junction had 3 bases not matched to a gene; V was cut back by 1 base and J by 6 bases. The V gene's germline CDR1 is SGHRS and CDR2 YFSETQ.

The chain links TRBV7-9 to TRBJ1-2; 10 bases fit TRBD1. CDR1 is SEHNR and CDR2 is FQNEAQ in the germline V gene (reference sequence). J was trimmed by 5 bases and V by 5 bases; bases with no gene match: 8. The CDR3 covers 15 residues. The CDR3 nucleotides read TGTGCCAGCAGCCAAGGTCCGGGACAGGGGTATGGCTACACCTTC. This gives the protein CASSQGPGQGYGYTF.

The rearrangement joins TRBV30 to TRBJ2-3; 11 nucleotides agree with TRBD1. Germline V gene lookup returns CDR1 GTSNPN and CDR2 SVGIG (reference sequence). With V trimmed by 0 bases and J by 5 bases, 10 bases remained unmatched. This CDR3 is 17 amino acids long. CDR3 DNA: TGTGCCTGGAGTGTACTCGGGCGGACAGGGGGCGGAGATACGCAGTATTTT. Its translation: CAWSVLGRTGGGDTQYF.